This T cell receptor beta chain was found in a study of blood T cells in healthy people across ages. As regards this clonotype: Its antigen remains unidentified.

The study, taken as a whole, reports: Naive T cell percentage strongly correlated with TCR beta diversity.

Samples each yielded at least 5.5 micrograms of total RNA. PCR was performed a second time for about 6 to 12 cycles using a sample-barcoded 5' primer and a J-beta primer mix. TCRdb ran MiXCR on the 5' RACE reads and lists one entry per CDR3 protein. Here the sample spans 890,000 or so distinct CDR3 sequences, about 59% being singletons. This CDR3 contains 15 residues. Germline CDR1 is MNHEY and CDR2 is SMNVEV (reference sequence). Germline trimming cut 3 bases from V and 4 bases from J; bases unmatched to any gene: 3. This receptor was obtained from a man under 40 in good health. J is TRBJ1-5 and V is TRBV27, with 10 nucleotides matching TRBD1. The sequenced sample consisted of blood. For the CDR3, the DNA is TGTGCCAGCAGTTTTAAGGGACAGGGGAATCAGCCCCAGCATTTT. Amino acids: CASSFKGQGNQPQHF.